This paragraph reports one T cell receptor beta chain. Its specificity is unknown. The data derive from a study of graft-versus-host responses after intestinal transplantation. Study-wide context: Uniformly, recipients were administered anti-thymocyte globulin induction with subsequent tacrolimus and steroids for 3 to 4 years.

TCRdb's copy holds only in-frame clones and misses some; the assay was immunoSEQ multiplex PCR. The data hold about 40,000 clones, with about 89% observed a single time. Looked up from germline, CDR1 is SGHTA and CDR2 is FQGNSA. Trimming cost V 5 bases and J 3 bases, with 16 bases left between them. This CDR3 region has 16 residues. Study outcomes and limitations: Present in recipient marrow, GvH clones included some that appeared first in ileum or blood. Early post-transplant HvG declines tracked with peak circulating GvH clone levels.

The input for sequencing was PBMCs, taken approximately 320 days after intestinal transplant. This sequence was found in a human patient who received an intestinal transplant, so some T cells may come from the graft donor. The chain couples TRBV7-2 to TRBJ1-4; perhaps TRBD1 as D (5 bases). This CDR3 reads CASSPRFAGANEKLFF. In nucleotides, the CDR3 is TGTGCCAGCAGCCCGCGGTTTGCGGGGGCTAATGAAAAACTGTTTTTT.